Listed below are T cell receptor beta chains from one sample, sequenced in a study of shared clonotypes between healthy human individuals. Profiled with immunoSEQ multiplex PCR; TCRdb holds only in-frame clones, not every one. The sample includes roughly 2.6 million clones, more than 90% seen only once; the top ten take 0.14%. The sequenced sample consisted of naive CD4+ T cells sorted from blood. These receptors were taken from a man in his late teens or twenties in good health. Both conserved end residues are part of each CDR3. The D gene is left open where the match is weak. Size values are once, few and many counts, or a class for expanded clones, and some rows have none.

NA	NA	TRBV4-1	TRBJ1-6	TGCGCCAGCAGCCAAGACGCCATCCCTCCCCTCCACTTT	CASSQDAIPPLHF
NA	NA	TRBV20-1	TRBJ1-2	TGCAGTGCTAGAGTTCCTACCGGCTACACCTTC	CSARVPTGYTF
NA	TRBD1	TRBV2	TRBJ1-5	TGTGCCAGCAGAGGGACAGGGGGCGATCAGCCCCAGCATTTT	CASRGTGGDQPQHF
NA	NA	TRBV28	TRBJ2-4	TGTGCCAGCAGTAGACCAGGGGGGCGCATAGCCAAAAACATTCAGTACTTC	CASSRPGGRIAKNIQYF
NA	NA	TRBV7-2	TRBJ2-7	TGTGCCAGCAGCTATAGTACCGGGACTGCCGTCGAGCAGTACTTC	CASSYSTGTAVEQYF
NA	NA	TRBV18	TRBJ2-3	TGTGCCAGCTCACCTACTGAGCATACGCAGTATTTT	CASSPTEHTQYF
NA	NA	TRBV7-2	TRBJ1-3	TGTGCCAGCAGCTTACAGAGCTCTGGAAACACCATATATTTT	CASSLQSSGNTIYF
NA	NA	TRBV6-5	TRBJ2-7	TGTGCCAGCAGTTACGCAGGGACGGCGGAGCAGTACTTC	CASSYAGTAEQYF
few	TRBD1	TRBV18	TRBJ2-7	TGTGCCAGCTCACCGGGACAGGGGACCTACGAGCAGTACTTC	CASSPGQGTYEQYF
once	TRBD2	TRBV7-2	TRBJ2-1	TGTGCCAGCAGCTTAGTCGGCGGGGGGGCCTCCAATGAGCAGTTCTTC	CASSLVGGGASNEQFF
NA	TRBD1	TRBV2	TRBJ2-7	TGTGCCAGCGGAACCGGGACAGTCTACGAGCAGTACTTC	CASGTGTVYEQYF
NA	TRBD2	TRBV6-5	TRBJ2-4	TGTGCCAGCAGACAAGGGACTAGCGGGAGAAACATTCAGTACTTC	CASRQGTSGRNIQYF
NA	TRBD1	TRBV2	TRBJ2-2	TGTGCCAGCACCGGGACAGGGGCGCCCACCGGGGAGCTGTTTTTT	CASTGTGAPTGELFF
once	NA	TRBV4-1	TRBJ2-5	TGCGCCAGCAGCCAAGTAGCTTTTCAAGAGACCCAGTACTTC	CASSQVAFQETQYF
NA	NA	TRBV2	TRBJ2-4	TGTGCCAGCAGCGAGGACGCCAAAAACATTCAGTACTTC	CASSEDAKNIQYF
NA	TRBD1	TRBV6-5	TRBJ1-3	TGTGCCAGCAGACAGGGGGTCTCTGGAAACACCATATATTTT	CASRQGVSGNTIYF
NA	NA	TRBV10-1	TRBJ1-2	TGCGCCAGCAGCTCGGGGCCTTTAAACTATGGCTACACCTTC	CASSSGPLNYGYTF
NA	TRBD2	TRBV6-5	TRBJ2-7	TGTGCCAGCCGTCCAGCGGGGGTGTCCTACGAGCAGTACTTC	CASRPAGVSYEQYF
NA	NA	TRBV11-1	TRBJ2-7	TGTGCCAGCAGCCTCGACAGAAGTAGGGAGCAGTACTTC	CASSLDRSREQYF
NA	NA	TRBV25-1	TRBJ1-4	TGTGCCAGCAGTGCCGGGTCTAAGGTCGGAAAACTGTTTTTT	CASSAGSKVGKLFF
NA	NA	TRBV29-1	TRBJ2-1	TGCAGCGTTTTGGTTGCCCGGACACAAGACAATGAGCAGTTCTTC	CSVLVARTQDNEQFF
NA	NA	TRBV2	TRBJ1-1	TGTGCCAGCGAGGGGCCAGTCACTGAAGCTTTCTTT	CASEGPVTEAFF
NA	NA	TRBV27	TRBJ1-5	TGTGCCAGCAGTTTCAATCAGCCCCAGCATTTT	CASSFNQPQHF
NA	TRBD2	TRBV6-4	TRBJ2-1	TGTGCCAGCAGCCTCCTAGCGGGAGATGAGCAGTTCTTC	CASSLLAGDEQFF
NA	NA	TRBV7-3	TRBJ1-2	TGTGCCAGCAGCTTAAACCCCGGGGGCCTCTATGGCTACACCTTC	CASSLNPGGLYGYTF
NA	NA	TRBV19	TRBJ1-5	TGTGCCAGTCTCCCCATTGGGGGCGGTCAGCCCCAGCATTTT	CASLPIGGGQPQHF
NA	TRBD2	TRBV19	TRBJ2-2	TGTGCCAGTAGTACCACGGGGGGTGTGGACGGGGAGCTGTTTTTT	CASSTTGGVDGELFF
NA	NA	TRBV19	TRBJ1-2	TGTGCCAGTAGTATAGCGACAGGAGGTTATGGCTACACCTTC	CASSIATGGYGYTF
NA	TRBD1	TRBV7-9	TRBJ2-5	TGTGCCAGCAGCCCCCGGGTAGGGGGCGTTGAGACCCAGTACTTC	CASSPRVGGVETQYF
NA	NA	TRBV14	TRBJ2-3	TGTGCCAGCAGCCAAGTAACAGGTTATACGCAGTATTTT	CASSQVTGYTQYF
once	TRBD1	TRBV5-1	TRBJ1-4	TGCGCCAGCAGCTCTGGCCCGTCAGGGGGTAATGAAAAACTGTTTTTT	CASSSGPSGGNEKLFF
NA	TRBD1	TRBV7-6	TRBJ1-3	TGTGCCAGCAGCGCCACAGGGGGCTCTGGAAACACCATATATTTT	CASSATGGSGNTIYF